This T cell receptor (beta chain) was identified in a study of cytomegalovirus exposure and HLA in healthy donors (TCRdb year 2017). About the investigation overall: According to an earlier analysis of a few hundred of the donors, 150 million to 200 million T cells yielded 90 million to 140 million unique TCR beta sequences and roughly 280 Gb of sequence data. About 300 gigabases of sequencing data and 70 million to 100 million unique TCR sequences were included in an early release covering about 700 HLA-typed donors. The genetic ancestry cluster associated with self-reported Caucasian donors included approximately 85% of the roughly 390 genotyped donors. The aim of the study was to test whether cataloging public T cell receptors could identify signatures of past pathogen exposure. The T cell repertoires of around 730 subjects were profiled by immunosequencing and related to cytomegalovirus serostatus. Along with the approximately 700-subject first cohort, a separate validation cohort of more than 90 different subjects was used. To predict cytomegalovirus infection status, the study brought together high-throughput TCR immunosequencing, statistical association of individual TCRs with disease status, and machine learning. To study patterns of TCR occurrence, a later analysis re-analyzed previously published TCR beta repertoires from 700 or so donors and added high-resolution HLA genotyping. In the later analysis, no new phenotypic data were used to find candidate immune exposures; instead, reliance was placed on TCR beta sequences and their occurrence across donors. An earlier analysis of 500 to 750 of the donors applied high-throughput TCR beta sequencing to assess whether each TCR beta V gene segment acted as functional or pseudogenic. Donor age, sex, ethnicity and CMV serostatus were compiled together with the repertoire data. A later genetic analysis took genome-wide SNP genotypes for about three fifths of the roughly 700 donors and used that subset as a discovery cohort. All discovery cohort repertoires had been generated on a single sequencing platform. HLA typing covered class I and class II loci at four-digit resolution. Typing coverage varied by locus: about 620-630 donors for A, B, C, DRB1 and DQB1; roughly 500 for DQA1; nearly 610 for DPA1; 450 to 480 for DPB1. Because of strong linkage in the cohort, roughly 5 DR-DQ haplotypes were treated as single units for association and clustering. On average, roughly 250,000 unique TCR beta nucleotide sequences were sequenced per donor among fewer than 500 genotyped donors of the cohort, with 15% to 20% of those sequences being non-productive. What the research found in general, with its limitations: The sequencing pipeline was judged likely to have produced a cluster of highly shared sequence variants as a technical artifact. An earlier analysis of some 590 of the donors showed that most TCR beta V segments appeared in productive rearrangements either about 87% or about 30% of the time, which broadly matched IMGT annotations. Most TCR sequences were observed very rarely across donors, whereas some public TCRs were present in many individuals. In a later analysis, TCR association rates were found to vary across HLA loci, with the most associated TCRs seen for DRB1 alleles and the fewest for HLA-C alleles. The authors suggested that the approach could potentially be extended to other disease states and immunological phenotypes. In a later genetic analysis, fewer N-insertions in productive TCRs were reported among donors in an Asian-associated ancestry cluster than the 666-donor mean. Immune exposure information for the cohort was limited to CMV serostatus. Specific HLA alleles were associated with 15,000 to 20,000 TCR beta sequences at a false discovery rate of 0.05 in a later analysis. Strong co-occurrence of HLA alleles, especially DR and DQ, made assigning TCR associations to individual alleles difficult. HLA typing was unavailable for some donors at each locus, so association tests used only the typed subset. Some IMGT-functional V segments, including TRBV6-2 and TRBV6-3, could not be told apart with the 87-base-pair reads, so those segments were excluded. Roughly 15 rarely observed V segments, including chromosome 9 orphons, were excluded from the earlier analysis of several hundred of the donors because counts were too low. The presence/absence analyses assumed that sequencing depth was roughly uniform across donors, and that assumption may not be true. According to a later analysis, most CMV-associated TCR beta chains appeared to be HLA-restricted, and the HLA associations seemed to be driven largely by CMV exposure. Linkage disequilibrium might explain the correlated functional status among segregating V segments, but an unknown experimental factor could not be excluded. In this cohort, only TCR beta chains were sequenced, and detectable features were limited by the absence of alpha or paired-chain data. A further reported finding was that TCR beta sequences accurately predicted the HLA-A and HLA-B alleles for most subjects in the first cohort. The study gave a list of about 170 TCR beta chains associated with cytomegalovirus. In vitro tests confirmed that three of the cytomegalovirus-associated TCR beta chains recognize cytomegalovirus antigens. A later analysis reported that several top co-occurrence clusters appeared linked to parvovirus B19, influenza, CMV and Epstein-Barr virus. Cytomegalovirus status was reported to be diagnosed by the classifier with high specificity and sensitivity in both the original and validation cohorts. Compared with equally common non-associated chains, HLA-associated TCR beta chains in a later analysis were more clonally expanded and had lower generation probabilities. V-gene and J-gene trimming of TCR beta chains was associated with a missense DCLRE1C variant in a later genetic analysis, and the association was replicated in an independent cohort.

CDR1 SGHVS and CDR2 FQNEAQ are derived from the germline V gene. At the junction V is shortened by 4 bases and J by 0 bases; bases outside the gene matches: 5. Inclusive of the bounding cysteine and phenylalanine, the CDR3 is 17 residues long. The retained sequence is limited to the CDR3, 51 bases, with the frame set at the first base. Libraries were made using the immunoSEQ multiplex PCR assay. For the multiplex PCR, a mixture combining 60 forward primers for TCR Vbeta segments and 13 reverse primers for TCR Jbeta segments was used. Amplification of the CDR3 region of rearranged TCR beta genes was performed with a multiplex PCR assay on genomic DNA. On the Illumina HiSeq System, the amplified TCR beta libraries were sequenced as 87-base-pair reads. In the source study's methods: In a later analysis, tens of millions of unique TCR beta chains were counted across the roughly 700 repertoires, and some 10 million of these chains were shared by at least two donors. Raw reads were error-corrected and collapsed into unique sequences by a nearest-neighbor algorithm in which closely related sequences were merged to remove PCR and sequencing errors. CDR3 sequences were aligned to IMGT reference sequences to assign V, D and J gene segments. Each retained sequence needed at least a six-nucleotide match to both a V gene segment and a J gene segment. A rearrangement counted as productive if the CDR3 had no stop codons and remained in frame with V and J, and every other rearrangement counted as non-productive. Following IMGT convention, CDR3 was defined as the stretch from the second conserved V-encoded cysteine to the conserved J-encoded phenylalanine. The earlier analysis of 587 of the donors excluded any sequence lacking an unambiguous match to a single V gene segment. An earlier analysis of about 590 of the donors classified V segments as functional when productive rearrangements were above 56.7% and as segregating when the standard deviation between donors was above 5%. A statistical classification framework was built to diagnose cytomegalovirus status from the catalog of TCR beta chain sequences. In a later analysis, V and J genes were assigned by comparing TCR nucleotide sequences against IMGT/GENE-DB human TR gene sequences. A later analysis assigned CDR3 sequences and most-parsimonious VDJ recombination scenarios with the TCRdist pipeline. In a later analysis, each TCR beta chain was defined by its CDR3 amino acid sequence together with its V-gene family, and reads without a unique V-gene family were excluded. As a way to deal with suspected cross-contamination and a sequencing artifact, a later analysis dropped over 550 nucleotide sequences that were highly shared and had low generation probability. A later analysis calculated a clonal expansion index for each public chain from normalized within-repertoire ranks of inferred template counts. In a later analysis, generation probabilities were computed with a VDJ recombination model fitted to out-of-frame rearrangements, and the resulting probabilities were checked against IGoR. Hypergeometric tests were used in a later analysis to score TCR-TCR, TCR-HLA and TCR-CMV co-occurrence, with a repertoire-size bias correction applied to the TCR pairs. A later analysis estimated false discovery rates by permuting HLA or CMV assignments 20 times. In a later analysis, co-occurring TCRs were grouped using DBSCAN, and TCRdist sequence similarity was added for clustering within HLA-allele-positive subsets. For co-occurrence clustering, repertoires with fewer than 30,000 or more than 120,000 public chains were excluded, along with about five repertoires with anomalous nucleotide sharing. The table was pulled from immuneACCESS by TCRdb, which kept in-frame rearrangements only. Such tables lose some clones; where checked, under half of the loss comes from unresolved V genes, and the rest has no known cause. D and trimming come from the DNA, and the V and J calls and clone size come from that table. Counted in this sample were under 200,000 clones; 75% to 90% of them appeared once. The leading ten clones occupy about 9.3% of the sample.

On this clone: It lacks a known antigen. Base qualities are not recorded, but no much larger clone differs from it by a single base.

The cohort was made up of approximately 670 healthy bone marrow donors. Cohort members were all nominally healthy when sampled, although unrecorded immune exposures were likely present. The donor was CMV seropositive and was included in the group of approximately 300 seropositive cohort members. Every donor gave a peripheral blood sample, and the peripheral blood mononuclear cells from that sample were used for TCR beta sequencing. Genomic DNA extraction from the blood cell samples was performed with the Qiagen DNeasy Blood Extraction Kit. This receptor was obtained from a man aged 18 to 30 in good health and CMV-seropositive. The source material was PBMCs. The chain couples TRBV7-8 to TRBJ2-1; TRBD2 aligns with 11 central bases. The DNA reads TGTGCCAGCAGCTCGAGACTAGCGGGGAGCTCCTACAATGAGCAGTTCTTC. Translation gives CASSSRLAGSSYNEQFF.